This T cell receptor (beta chain) comes out of a study of blood T cell repertoires in COVID-19. Study details: Material from acute and convalescent COVID-19 was sourced from the United States, Italy and Spain.

The repertoire was sequenced with immunoSEQ multiplex PCR; TCRdb's copy has only in-frame clones and lacks some. The data contain some 700,000 clones, 85% to 90% of them seen just once; the ten biggest clones take up about 0.26%. Germline CDR1 and CDR2: MGHRA and YSYEKL. This CDR3 comprises 18 residues. V was trimmed by 2 bases and J by 0 bases, leaving 16 bases between them. The sequence came from a young woman with acute or convalescent COVID-19. Sequencing was carried out using peripheral blood. The rearrangement uses TRBV4-1 and TRBJ2-2, with D perhaps matching TRBD2 (7 bases). The CDR3 region has the DNA TGCGCCAGCAGCCAAAGACGGGGGGCCCCTGCGAACACCGGGGAGCTGTTTTTT. This translates into CASSQRRGAPANTGELFF.